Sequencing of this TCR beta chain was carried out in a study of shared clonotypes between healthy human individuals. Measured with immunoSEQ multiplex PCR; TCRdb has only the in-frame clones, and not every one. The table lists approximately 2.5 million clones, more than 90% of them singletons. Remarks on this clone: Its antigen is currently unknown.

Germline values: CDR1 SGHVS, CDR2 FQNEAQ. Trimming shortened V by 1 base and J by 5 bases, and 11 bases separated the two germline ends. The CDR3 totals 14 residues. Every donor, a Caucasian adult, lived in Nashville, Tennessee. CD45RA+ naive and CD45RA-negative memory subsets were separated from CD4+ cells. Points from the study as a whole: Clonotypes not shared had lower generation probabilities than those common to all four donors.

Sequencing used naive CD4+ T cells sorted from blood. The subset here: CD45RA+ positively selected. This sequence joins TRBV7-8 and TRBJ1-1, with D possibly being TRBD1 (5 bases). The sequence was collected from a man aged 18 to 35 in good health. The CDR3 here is CASSLGGLGTEAFF. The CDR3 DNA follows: TGTGCCAGCAGCTTAGGGGGCCTGGGAACTGAAGCTTTCTTT. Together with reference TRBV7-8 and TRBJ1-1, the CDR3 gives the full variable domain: GAGVSQSPRYKVAKRGQDVALRCDPISGHVSLFWYQQALGQGPEFLTYFQNEAQLDKSGLPSDRFFAERPEGSVSTLKIQRTQQEDSAVYLCASSLGGLGTEAFFGQGTRLTVV.